Below are 26 T cell receptor beta chains sequenced from a single sample in a study of blood T cell repertoires in COVID-19. Measured with immunoSEQ multiplex PCR; TCRdb has only the in-frame clones, and not every one. This sample yields about 180,000 clones, of which around 86% are seen a single time; 2.5% to 3% belongs to the top ten. Sequenced material: peripheral blood. The receptors originated from a woman aged 25 to 39 with active or convalescent COVID-19.

In DNA, the CDR3 is TGCGCCAGCAGCTCGGACCAGGGCAGGGGCTCACCCCTCCACTTT. The encoded protein is CASSSDQGRGSPLHF. V gene TRBV5-1 combines with J gene TRBJ1-6; tentative D call: TRBD1 (6 bases). Trimming left V 3 bases short and J 10 bases short, with 17 bases between. Per the germline V gene, CDR1 is SGHRS and CDR2 is YFSETQ. The CDR3 covers 15 residues.

This rearrangement joins TRBV19 to TRBJ1-5; D is uncertain. CDR3 length: 13 residues. In germline, CDR1 is LNHDA, CDR2 SQIVND (reference sequence). The V gene lost 5 bases and the J gene lost 3 bases, with 8 bases spanning the gap. The CDR3 is CASSVQYNQPQHF. DNA for the CDR3: TGTGCCAGTAGTGTACAGTACAATCAGCCCCAGCATTTT.

The genes are TRBV23-1 and TRBJ2-5, with TRBD2 matching 12 bases. TRBV23-1 is marked as an open reading frame, function uncertain. Trimming removed 6 bases from V and 1 base from J; junction bases left unmatched: 6. This CDR3 contains 16 residues. The CDR3 here is CASSPGTSGSQETQYF. The CDR3 nucleotides read TGCGCCAGCAGCCCAGGGACTAGCGGGTCCCAAGAGACCCAGTACTTC.

This clone was observed at least ten times. The V and J genes are TRBV6-1 and TRBJ1-5, with D possibly being TRBD1 (5 bases). The CDR3 consists of 14 residues. With 0 bases removed from V and 6 bases from J, the gap between germline ends came to 9 bases. Germline V gene sequence: CDR1 MNHNS, CDR2 SASEGT. The CDR3 nucleotides are TGTGCCAGCAGTGAAGCCCGGGACTTTCAGCCCCAGCATTTT. Translated, it gives CASSEARDFQPQHF.

The genes are TRBV28 and TRBJ2-7; 12 bases are shared with TRBD2. Germline V gives CDR1 MDHEN, CDR2 SYDVKM. The CDR3 has 18 residues. V gave up 3 bases and J gave up 4 bases; unmatched junction bases: 13. CDR3 in amino acids: CASSLLAGGPGGWYEQYF. In nucleotides, the CDR3 is TGTGCCAGCAGTTTGCTAGCGGGAGGGCCTGGAGGGTGGTACGAGCAGTACTTC.

This clone was counted a single time. The chain links TRBV6-5 to TRBJ2-1; TRBD1 agrees at 9 bases. This CDR3 has 14 residues. Looked up from germline, CDR1 is MNHEY and CDR2 is SVGAGI. After removal of 4 bases from V and 4 bases from J, the junction contained 2 bases not matched to a gene. CDR3 amino acids: CASSWDRDYNEQFF. In DNA form, the CDR3 reads TGTGCCAGCAGTTGGGACAGGGATTACAATGAGCAGTTCTTC.

The V and J genes are TRBV19 and TRBJ2-1, with TRBD2 matching 10 bases. Trimming took 3 bases from V and 6 from J; bases not matched to a gene: 5. This CDR3 is built from 15 residues. CDR1 is LNHDA, CDR2 SQIVND, per germline (reference sequence). The CDR3 protein is CASSILAGGTNEQFF. The DNA for the CDR3 is TGTGCCAGTAGTATTTTAGCGGGGGGCACCAATGAGCAGTTCTTC.

The rearrangement links TRBV6-1 to TRBJ1-3; perhaps TRBD1 as D (5 bases). The CDR3 contains 14 residues. The germline gives CDR1 MNHNS, CDR2 SASEGT. V lost 1 base and J 10 bases, leaving 14 bases between the germline ends. The CDR3 sequence: CASSEGGLRMTIYF. CDR3 coding DNA: TGTGCCAGCAGTGAAGGGGGACTCCGGATGACCATATATTTT.

The gene calls are TRBV5-6 and TRBJ2-7; 7 bases are shared with TRBD1. Per germline, CDR1 SGHDT and CDR2 YYEEEE. CDR3 length: 14 residues. V lost 4 bases, J lost 4 bases, and 8 bases stayed unmatched. The CDR3 nucleotides read TGTGCCAGCAGCGACCGGGACAGTCAATACGAGCAGTACTTC. Residues: CASSDRDSQYEQYF.

The chain carries TRBV20-1 and TRBJ2-1; TRBD2 matches 11 bases. The V and J ends lost 3 bases and 7 bases, in that order; junction bases with no gene match: 2. The germline CDR1 and CDR2 sequences are DFQATT and SNEGSKA (reference sequence). The CDR3 runs to 13 residues. CDR3 in amino acids: CSASSGRGNEQFF. The DNA of the CDR3 is TGCAGTGCTAGTAGCGGGAGGGGTAATGAGCAGTTCTTC.

V usage is TRBV7-6 and J usage is TRBJ1-1; 8 bases match TRBD1. Germline V gene data show CDR1 as SGHVS and CDR2 as FNYEAQ. V lost 1 base, J lost 4 bases, and 2 bases stayed unmatched. This CDR3 comprises 14 residues. Here the CDR3 DNA reads TGTGCCAGCAGCTTAGACAGGGGGAGCACTGAAGCTTTCTTT. Amino acids: CASSLDRGSTEAFF. The full variable domain, in which reference TRBV7-6 and TRBJ1-1 provide the parts outside the CDR3, is GAGVSQSPRYKVTKRGQDVALRCDPISGHVSLYWYRQALGQGPEFLTYFNYEAQQDKSGLPNDRFSAERPEGSISTLTIQRTEQRDSAMYRCASSLDRGSTEAFFGQGTRLTVV.

V is TRBV14 and J is TRBJ1-2, with 8 bases lining up with TRBD1. Germline CDR1 is SGHDN and CDR2 is FVKESK. The trim removed 4 bases at V and 5 bases at J, leaving 3 bases unmatched. The CDR3 totals 13 residues. The CDR3 spells CASSPGQGYGYTF. CDR3 DNA: TGTGCCAGCAGCCCCGGACAGGGTTATGGCTACACCTTC.

The sample holds a few counts of this clone. This rearrangement joins TRBV4-2 to TRBJ2-2; 10 nucleotides line up with TRBD2. The CDR3 sequence is 18 residues long. V trimming: 3 bases; J trimming: 5 bases; junction bases outside the gene matches: 12. CDR1 is LGHNA and CDR2 is YNFKEQ in the germline V gene. The CDR3 is CASSHEFSGRRETGELFF. In DNA, the CDR3 is TGTGCCAGCAGCCATGAATTTAGCGGGAGGAGAGAAACCGGGGAGCTGTTTTTT.

There are a few counts of this clone. The V call is TRBV11-2, the J call TRBJ2-1; 8 bases match TRBD2. This CDR3 is built from 15 residues. CDR1 and CDR2 (germline): SGHAT, FQNNGV. Unmatched junction bases numbered 8, after V lost 4 bases and J lost 6 bases. CDR3 region: CASSSSRLATNEQFF. CDR3 bases: TGTGCCAGCAGCTCCTCCCGACTAGCGACCAATGAGCAGTTCTTC.

The gene calls are TRBV28 and TRBJ1-5; D might be TRBD1 (5 bases). The CDR3 contains 12 residues. Trimming removed 11 bases at V and 4 bases at J, with 12 bases between. Germline CDR1 is MDHEN and CDR2 is SYDVKM. The CDR3 reads CAPAKGNQPQHF. DNA for the CDR3: TGTGCCCCCGCGAAGGGGAATCAGCCCCAGCATTTT.

The rearrangement uses TRBV11-1 and TRBJ2-7; 7 nucleotides align to TRBD1. J lost 3 bases, V lost 5 bases, and 4 bases had no gene match. Germline V gene data show CDR1 as SGHAT and CDR2 as FQDESV (reference sequence). The CDR3 length is 13 residues. This CDR3 is CASSPTGFYEQYF. The CDR3 nucleotides are TGTGCCAGCAGCCCGACAGGGTTCTACGAGCAGTACTTC.

V and J are TRBV19 and TRBJ2-5; D remains unclear. V was shortened by 5 bases and J by 2 bases, with 9 bases between the two germline ends. This CDR3 has 13 residues. The germline CDR1 and CDR2 sequences are LNHDA and SQIVND (reference sequence). This chain's CDR3 is CASSVLLQETQYF. The CDR3 nucleotides are TGTGCCAGTAGTGTCCTCTTGCAAGAGACCCAGTACTTC.

The chain is built from TRBV21-1 and TRBJ1-5. TRBV21-1 is reported as a pseudogene. The CDR3 runs 15 residues. The DNA of the CDR3 is TGTGCCAGCAGCGGGGAGTCTGCGGTAAATCAGCCCCAGCATTTT. This gives the protein CASSGESAVNQPQHF.

The chain recombines TRBV27 with TRBJ1-6; 11 bases match TRBD1. The germline gives CDR1 MNHEY, CDR2 SMNVEV (reference sequence). This CDR3 has 16 amino acids. After removal of 6 bases from V and 1 base from J, the junction contained 2 bases not matched to a gene. As DNA, the CDR3 is TGTGCCAGCAGAAGGGACAGGGGGTCCTATAATTCACCCCTCCACTTT. Its translation: CASRRDRGSYNSPLHF.

As to this clone: The same CDR3 also results from other DNA sequences found in this sample. The chain carries TRBV18 and TRBJ2-7; a weak D match, TRBD2 (6 bases). V lost 3 bases and J 3 bases, leaving 12 bases between the germline ends. This CDR3 has 14 residues. Germline values: CDR1 KGHSH, CDR2 LQKENI. This CDR3 is CASSPGTGNYEQYF. The CDR3 DNA reads TGTGCCAGCTCACCCGGGACTGGCAACTACGAGCAGTACTTC.

J is TRBJ1-5 and V is TRBV28; 7 positions match TRBD1. The CDR3 covers 14 residues. The germline V gene encodes CDR1 MDHEN and CDR2 SYDVKM. The ends lost 4 bases at V and 4 bases at J; junction bases unmatched: 4. In DNA form, the CDR3 reads TGTGCCAGCAGTTCAGGGGGAGGTAATCAGCCCCAGCATTTT. This translates into CASSSGGGNQPQHF.

The chain combines TRBV18 with TRBJ1-3; TRBD1 aligns across 7 bases. This CDR3 is built from 17 residues. V shed 6 bases and J 2 bases; nucleotides not matched to a gene: 13. Germline V CDR1 and CDR2: KGHSH, LQKENI. The CDR3 nucleotides are TGTGCCAGCTCGCAACGCCTACAGGGGCACGCTGGAAACACCATATATTTT. Translation: CASSQRLQGHAGNTIYF.

This clone was recorded a few times. This chain joins TRBV19 and TRBJ1-3, with TRBD1 matching 7 bases. CDR3 length: 18 residues. V shed 4 bases, J shed 0 bases, and the junction held 12 bases outside the gene matches. CDR1 LNHDA and CDR2 SQIVND come from the germline V gene (reference sequence). This CDR3 is CASSRVFSDRNSGNTIYF. The DNA for the CDR3 is TGTGCCAGTAGTAGGGTCTTCTCGGACAGGAACTCTGGAAACACCATATATTTT.

The CDR3 bases are TGTGCCAGCAGCCAAGAACGCCGAGGGCCCCAGCATTTT. It encodes CASSQERRGPQHF. V gene TRBV3-1 (or the pseudogene TRBV3-2) combines with J gene TRBJ1-5; unclear D gene. This CDR3 is 13 amino acids long. Germline-derived CDR1 and CDR2 are LGHDT and YNNKEL (reference sequence). The V and J ends lost 0 bases and 9 bases respectively, with 9 bases between them.

Worth noting for this clone: The germline gene is not matched at one end of the junction; a read error may be the cause. The V gene is TRBV19, the J gene TRBJ1-3, with TRBD1 matching over 8 bases. This CDR3 spans 17 amino acids. CDR1 and CDR2 from the germline V gene are LNHDA and SQIVND (reference sequence). CDR3 in amino acids: CASSIGRTGSSGNTIYF. CDR3 coding DNA: TGTGCCAGTAGCATAGGGCGGACAGGGTCCTCTGGAAACACCATATATTTT.

The J gene is TRBJ1-1, the V gene TRBV27, with no clear D. Germline V gene data show CDR1 as MNHEY and CDR2 as SMNVEV (reference sequence). The V end lost 2 bases, the J end lost 1 base, and 8 bases lay between the germline ends. CDR3 length equals 14 residues. CDR3 protein: CASSLGLGNTEAFF. The DNA of the CDR3 is TGTGCCAGCAGTTTAGGGCTGGGGAACACTGAAGCTTTCTTT.